This T cell receptor beta chain is drawn from a study of Ad26.COV2.S vaccination and SARS-CoV-2 variants. About the research overall: Donor was in the COV1001 Ad26.COV2.S trial arm. The authors gave Ad26.COV2.S intramuscularly, either once or twice 56 days apart.

The data were produced by immunoSEQ multiplex PCR, yet TCRdb's version contains in-frame clones alone and is incomplete. The sample contains 350,000 to 550,000 clones, roughly nine tenths of which appear only once. Germline trimming cut 3 bases from V and 4 bases from J; bases unmatched to any gene: 8. Germline loops: CDR1 KGHSH, CDR2 LQKENI. This CDR3 comprises 16 residues. Treatment in this sample: over 15 received Ad26.COV2.S at low or high dose, single or two shots; about 5 received placebo; per-sample allocation not given. Following the first vaccine or placebo injection, samples were taken on day 63. This Boston cohort included adults aged 18-55 years.

The gene calls are TRBV18 and TRBJ1-3; 8 bases agree with TRBD1. This sample comprised peripheral blood, obtained in a trial of Ad26.COV2.S vaccine versus placebo. This TCR was recovered from a person aged 18-60 years who received the Ad26.COV2.S COVID-19 vaccine or a placebo. CDR3 loop: CASSPAGTGLGNTIYF. CDR3 DNA sequence: TGTGCCAGCTCACCGGCAGGGACAGGACTGGGAAACACCATATATTTT. The full variable domain, rest sourced from reference TRBV18 and TRBJ1-3, is NAGVMQNPRHLVRRRGQEARLRCSPMKGHSHVYWYRQLPEEGLKFMVYLQKENIIDESGMPKERFSAEFPKEGPSILRIQQVVRGDSAAYFCASSPAGTGLGNTIYFGEGSWLTVV.